This TCR beta chain originates from a study of cytomegalovirus exposure and HLA in healthy donors. CDR3 length: 14 amino acids. The V and J ends lost 5 bases and 9 bases respectively, with 19 bases between them. Germline V gene lookup returns CDR1 SEHNR and CDR2 FQNEAQ (reference sequence). In the PCR, 60 Vbeta and 13 Jbeta primers were used. Produced via immunoSEQ multiplex PCR; TCRdb's table is partial and in-frame only. The repertoire holds about 130,000 clones, with about two thirds as singletons. Sample: PBMCs. The chain recombines TRBV7-9 with TRBJ1-1; TRBD1 might be the D (5 bases). The receptor was derived from a woman between 35 and 50 years old in good health and CMV-seronegative. CDR3 region: CASSVEAGGGKAFF. The CDR3 region has the DNA TGTGCCAGCAGCGTAGAAGCGGGGGGGGGAAAAGCTTTCTTT.